Listed below are T cell receptor beta chains from one sample, sequenced in a study of T cell repertoires in cytomegalovirus infection. A single record per CDR3 protein comes from TCRdb applying MiXCR to the reads. This sample yields roughly 630,000 distinct CDR3 sequences, of which 20% to 25% are seen a single time; roughly 8% belongs to the top ten. Sequences were obtained from CD8+ T cells from PBMCs. Receptors were obtained from a human donor in good health (CMV status not recorded). Some clones in this sample may be carry-over from other donors' samples. Both conserved end residues are part of each CDR3. A D gene is named only where the DNA matches it firmly. Size values are once, few and many counts, or a class for expanded clones, and some rows have none.

abundance	d_gene	v_gene	j_gene	CDR3aa	CDR3nt
-	-	TRBV20-1	TRBJ1-5	CSATTDGAQHF	TGCAGTGCTACCACAGATGGGGCCCAGCATTTT
-	TRBD2	TRBV28	TRBJ2-7	CASSLRGGLGEQYF	TGTGCCAGCAGTTTGCGGGGGGGCCTCGGCGAGCAGTACTTC
few	-	TRBV25-1	TRBJ2-2	CASSELDSFTGELFF	TGTGCCAGCAGTGAATTAGACAGCTTCACCGGGGAGCTGTTTTTT
few	TRBD2	TRBV12-3/TRBV12-4	TRBJ2-1	CASSLMGGSFSYNEQFF	TGTGCCAGCAGTTTAATGGGGGGGAGTTTTTCCTACAATGAGCAGTTCTTC
many	-	TRBV7-6	TRBJ2-3	CASSLSLGRGTDTQYF	TGTGCCAGCAGCTTATCGCTCGGGCGGGGCACAGATACGCAGTATTTT
-	TRBD1	TRBV7-2	TRBJ2-1	CASSLRGQGGQILMGEQFF	TGTGCCAGCAGCTTAAGGGGACAGGGGGGGCAAATCCTTATGGGGGAGCAGTTCTTC
-	TRBD1	TRBV7-9	TRBJ2-7	CASSLSLGQEKAYEQYF	TGTGCCAGCTCCCTTAGCCTGGGACAGGAAAAGGCCTACGAGCAGTACTTC
many	TRBD1	TRBV7-8	TRBJ1-1	CASSGPRGTNTEAFF	TGTGCCAGCAGCGGACCCAGGGGGACAAACACTGAAGCTTTCTTT
-	-	TRBV15	TRBJ2-3	CATSRDIRTETDTQYF	TGTGCCACCAGCAGAGATATCCGGACAGAAACAGATACGCAGTATTTT
-	TRBD2	TRBV6-2/TRBV6-3	TRBJ2-5	CASSYRREGPQETQYF	TGTGCCAGCAGTTACCGCAGGGAGGGGCCTCAAGAGACCCAGTACTTC
-	-	TRBV24-1	TRBJ2-2	CATSDLQKGLAGELFF	TGTGCCACCAGTGATTTGCAGAAAGGGTTGGCCGGGGAGCTGTTTTTT
few	-	TRBV27	TRBJ2-1	CASSLQRYSYNEQFF	TGTGCCAGCAGTCTCCAGCGGTATTCCTACAATGAGCAGTTCTTC